Below are 14 T cell receptor beta chains sequenced from a single sample in a study of blood T cells in healthy people across ages. With a J-beta primer mix and a sample-barcoded 5' primer, a second PCR ran about 6 to 11 cycles. TCRdb fed the 5' RACE reads into MiXCR, producing one record per CDR3 protein. The table includes roughly 1.4 million distinct CDR3 sequences, approximately 59% detected once. Sequenced: blood. The receptors were sampled from a man between 18 and 35 years old in good health.

The chain is built from TRBV2 and TRBJ2-7; TRBD1 agrees at 8 bases. This CDR3 contains 17 residues. Germline loops: CDR1 SNHLY, CDR2 FYNNEI. V gave up 5 bases and J gave up 3 bases; unmatched junction bases: 15. CDR3 sequence: CASSNPLGQGRDYEQYF. Here the CDR3 DNA reads TGTGCCAGCAGTAACCCTCTTGGACAGGGACGGGACTACGAGCAGTACTTC. The full variable domain, with the rest looked up from reference TRBV2 and TRBJ2-7, is EPEVTQTPSHQVTQMGQEVILRCVPISNHLYFYWYRQILGQKVEFLVSFYNNEISEKSEIFDDQFSVERPDGSNFTLKIRSTKLEDSAMYFCASSNPLGQGRDYEQYFGPGTRLTVT.

V is TRBV27 and J is TRBJ2-7; possibly TRBD2 for D (6 bases). In germline, CDR1 is MNHEY, CDR2 SMNVEV (reference sequence). The CDR3 consists of 16 residues. The V end was cut by 4 bases, the J end by 0 bases, with 16 bases between. The CDR3 DNA is TGTGCCAGCAGTTCCCTGGGCGGGATTAGCTCCTACGAGCAGTACTTC. This sequence encodes CASSSLGGISSYEQYF.

V is TRBV7-2 and J is TRBJ2-3; D gene unclear. The CDR3 runs to 13 residues. CDR1 SGHTA and CDR2 FQGNSA come from the germline V gene. V lost 2 bases and J 7 bases, leaving 10 bases between the germline ends. The CDR3 is CASSLRYQNTQYF. CDR3 sequence (DNA): TGTGCCAGCAGCTTAAGGTACCAAAATACGCAGTATTTT.

The sample holds one count of this clonotype. The chain recombines TRBV19 with TRBJ2-5; 7 nucleotides align to TRBD2. J was trimmed by 4 bases and V by 3 bases; bases with no gene match: 11. Germline V gene lookup returns CDR1 LNHDA and CDR2 SQIVND (reference sequence). CDR3 length equals 16 residues. The DNA for the CDR3 is TGTGCCAGTAGTATCCCCGGGCGGGAGACGGGAGAGACCCAGTACTTC. Protein: CASSIPGRETGETQYF.

This clonotype was detected only a few times. J is TRBJ2-7 and V is TRBV20-1, with a tentative D call TRBD1 (5 bases). V was trimmed by 3 bases and J by 2 bases, leaving 11 bases between them. Germline V gene data show CDR1 as DFQATT and CDR2 as SNEGSKA (reference sequence). This CDR3 region has 13 residues. DNA for the CDR3: TGCAGTGCTAGGACGGCAGGGACCTACGAGCAGTACTTC. Encoded protein: CSARTAGTYEQYF.

J is TRBJ2-1 and V is TRBV6-6; D is perhaps TRBD1 (6 bases). The CDR3 runs 14 residues. V lost 2 bases to trimming and J lost 7 bases, with 12 bases between them. Germline loops: CDR1 MNHNY, CDR2 SVGAGI (reference sequence). In DNA, the CDR3 is TGTGCCAGCAGTTACCCCCAACAGGGAAATGAGCAGTTCTTC. Translating it yields CASSYPQQGNEQFF.

The chain couples TRBV4-1 to TRBJ2-1, with D tentatively TRBD1 (6 bases). CDR3 length: 15 residues. V was clipped by 0 bases and J by 9 bases, with 15 bases between them. Germline V gene lookup returns CDR1 MGHRA and CDR2 YSYEKL. CDR3 residues: CASSQDDLGTLEQFF. The DNA for the CDR3 is TGCGCCAGCAGCCAAGACGATTTAGGGACACTTGAGCAGTTCTTC.

The chain couples TRBV6-1 to TRBJ1-2, with D unresolved. With 0 bases removed from V and 5 bases from J, the gap between germline ends came to 10 bases. Germline V gene lookup returns CDR1 MNHNS and CDR2 SASEGT. The CDR3 totals 14 residues. CDR3 residues: CASSEASLIYGYTF. The CDR3 DNA reads as TGTGCCAGCAGTGAAGCAAGTCTGATATATGGCTACACCTTC.

The chain recombines TRBV13 with TRBJ2-5; perhaps TRBD2 as D (5 bases). This CDR3 has 13 residues. The germline V gene encodes CDR1 PRHDT and CDR2 FYEKMQ (reference sequence). Trimming removed 10 bases at V and 2 bases at J, with 14 bases between. Here the CDR3 reads CATLRRGQETQYF. CDR3 nucleotides: TGTGCCACCCTACGCCGGGGACAAGAGACCCAGTACTTC. The full variable domain, rest sourced from reference TRBV13 and TRBJ2-5, is AAGVIQSPRHLIKEKRETATLKCYPIPRHDTVYWYQQGPGQDPQFLISFYEKMQSDKGSIPDRFSAQQFSDYHSELNMSSLELGDSALYFCATLRRGQETQYFGPGTRLLVL.

This clonotype was observed at least ten times. The chain uses TRBV27 and TRBJ1-2; D remains unclear. The germline V gene encodes CDR1 MNHEY and CDR2 SMNVEV (reference sequence). Trimming shortened V by 2 bases and J by 2 bases, and 9 bases separated the two germline ends. This CDR3 is built from 14 residues. The CDR3 nucleotides are TGTGCCAGCAGTTTAGCGGGCGGAAACTATGGCTACACCTTC. Its protein is CASSLAGGNYGYTF.

This clonotype has just a few counts. The chain employs TRBV6-6 and TRBJ2-1; D is possibly TRBD1 (6 bases). Germline loops: CDR1 MNHNY, CDR2 SVGAGI (reference sequence). The CDR3 extends over 12 amino acids. With 11 bases removed from V and 7 bases from J, the gap between germline ends came to 15 bases. CDR3 loop: CAEGVDPNEQFF. As DNA, the CDR3 is TGTGCCGAGGGGGTAGACCCTAATGAGCAGTTCTTC.

This chain joins TRBV11-2 and TRBJ1-2; TRBD1 agrees at 8 bases. The V and J ends lost 3 bases and 5 bases, in that order; junction bases with no gene match: 14. The CDR3 has 17 residues. Per the germline V gene, CDR1 is SGHAT and CDR2 is FQNNGV. In DNA, the CDR3 is TGTGCCAGCAGCTTGCCAATCGAGGACAGGGAGGGGTATGGCTACACCTTC. It is translated as CASSLPIEDREGYGYTF.

The rearrangement uses TRBV6-2 or TRBV6-3 and TRBJ2-5; D gene unclear. The CDR3 covers 13 residues. V lost 6 bases and J lost 2, with 10 bases in between. Looked up from germline, CDR1 is MNHEY and CDR2 is SVGEGT. CDR3 region: CASSRNEQETQYF. DNA for the CDR3: TGTGCCAGCAGCCGAAATGAACAAGAGACCCAGTACTTC.

V is TRBV6-4 and J is TRBJ2-7, with unresolved D. Germline V CDR1 and CDR2: MRHNA, SNTAGT. V was trimmed by 2 bases and J by 6 bases, leaving 11 bases between them. CDR3 length: 13 residues. As DNA, the CDR3 is TGTGCCAGCAGTGACGGAGAAGGATCCGAGCAGTACTTC. This translates into CASSDGEGSEQYF.